This T cell receptor beta chain came from a study of T-cell memory formation after mild COVID-19. The CDR3 covers 14 residues. V shed 5 bases and J 6 bases; nucleotides not matched to a gene: 7. Per germline, CDR1 MDHEN and CDR2 SYDVKM. This clonotype turned up a few times. TCRdb re-called the 5' RACE reads with MiXCR, one entry per CDR3 protein. The sample holds 400,000 to 450,000 distinct CDR3 sequences; approximately 19% are singletons and the top ten take around a fifth. Source material: PBMCs or a T cell subset sorted from them (not recorded which). The TCR originated in a young man who had mild COVID-19 (a few samples of this study predate the infection). Cell type and time point are not known. The chain is built from TRBV28 and TRBJ2-3; the match to TRBD2 covers 8 bases. The DNA for the CDR3 is TGTGCCAGCAGTACCGGGACTAGGTTTGATACGCAGTATTTT. Translated: CASSTGTRFDTQYF.